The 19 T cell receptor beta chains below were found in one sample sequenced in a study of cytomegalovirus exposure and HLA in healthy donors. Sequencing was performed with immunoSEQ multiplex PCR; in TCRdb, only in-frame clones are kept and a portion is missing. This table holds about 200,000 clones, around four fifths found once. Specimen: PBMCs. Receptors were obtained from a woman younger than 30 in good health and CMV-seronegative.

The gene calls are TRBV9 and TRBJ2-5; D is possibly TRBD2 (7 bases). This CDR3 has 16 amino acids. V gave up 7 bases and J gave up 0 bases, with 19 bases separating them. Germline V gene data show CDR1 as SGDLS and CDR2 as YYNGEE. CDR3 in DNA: TGTGCCAGCTCTAGGGGGGGCAACCGACACCAAGAGACCCAGTACTTC. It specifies CASSRGGNRHQETQYF.

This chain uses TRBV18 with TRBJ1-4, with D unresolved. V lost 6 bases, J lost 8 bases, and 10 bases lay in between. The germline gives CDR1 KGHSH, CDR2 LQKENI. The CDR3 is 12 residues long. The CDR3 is CASSFQEEKLFF. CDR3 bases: TGTGCCAGCTCTTTCCAAGAGGAAAAACTGTTTTTT.

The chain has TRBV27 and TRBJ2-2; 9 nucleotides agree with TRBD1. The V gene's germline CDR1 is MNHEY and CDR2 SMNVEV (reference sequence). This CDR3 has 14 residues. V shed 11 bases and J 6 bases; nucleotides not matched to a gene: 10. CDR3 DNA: TGTGCCGCACCCCAGGGACAGGGAGCCGGGGAGCTGTTTTTT. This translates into CAAPQGQGAGELFF.

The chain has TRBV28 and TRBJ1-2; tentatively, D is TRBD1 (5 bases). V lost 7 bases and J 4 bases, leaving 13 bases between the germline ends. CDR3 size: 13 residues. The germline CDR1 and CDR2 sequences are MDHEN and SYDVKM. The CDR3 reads CASTGRGPYGYTF. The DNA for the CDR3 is TGTGCCAGCACTGGGAGGGGTCCCTATGGCTACACCTTC.

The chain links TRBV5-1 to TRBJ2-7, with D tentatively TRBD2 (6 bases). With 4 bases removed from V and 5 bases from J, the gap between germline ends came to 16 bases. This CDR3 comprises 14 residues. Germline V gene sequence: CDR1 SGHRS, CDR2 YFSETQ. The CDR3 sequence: CASSGGATGDEQYF. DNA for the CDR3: TGCGCCAGCAGCGGGGGTGCCACGGGGGACGAGCAGTACTTC.

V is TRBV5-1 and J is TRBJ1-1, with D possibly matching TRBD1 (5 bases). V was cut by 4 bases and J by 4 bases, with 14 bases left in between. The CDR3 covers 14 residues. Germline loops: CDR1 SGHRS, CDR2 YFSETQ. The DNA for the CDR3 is TGCGCCAGCAGCAGTAGGGGATACGGCACTGAAGCTTTCTTT. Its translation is CASSSRGYGTEAFF.

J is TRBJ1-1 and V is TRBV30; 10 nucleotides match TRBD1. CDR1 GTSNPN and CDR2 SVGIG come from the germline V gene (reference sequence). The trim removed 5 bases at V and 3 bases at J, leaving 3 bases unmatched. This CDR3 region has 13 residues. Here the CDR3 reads CAWDRGRDTEAFF. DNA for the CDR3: TGTGCCTGGGACAGGGGGCGGGACACTGAAGCTTTCTTT.

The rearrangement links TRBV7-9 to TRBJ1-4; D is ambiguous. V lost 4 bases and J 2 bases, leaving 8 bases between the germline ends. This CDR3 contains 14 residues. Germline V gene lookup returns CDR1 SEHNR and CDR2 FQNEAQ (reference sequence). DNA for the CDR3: TGTGCCAGCAGCTCACAAGTGACTAATGAAAAACTGTTTTTT. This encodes CASSSQVTNEKLFF.

CDR3 sequence: CASSLRTGGISEAFF. In DNA form, the CDR3 reads TGTGCCAGCAGTTTACGGACAGGGGGCATCTCTGAAGCTTTCTTT. This chain connects TRBV27 to TRBJ1-1; 11 nucleotides align to TRBD1. J was trimmed by 6 bases and V by 2 bases; bases with no gene match: 5. CDR1 MNHEY and CDR2 SMNVEV come from the germline V gene (reference sequence). This CDR3 has 15 residues.

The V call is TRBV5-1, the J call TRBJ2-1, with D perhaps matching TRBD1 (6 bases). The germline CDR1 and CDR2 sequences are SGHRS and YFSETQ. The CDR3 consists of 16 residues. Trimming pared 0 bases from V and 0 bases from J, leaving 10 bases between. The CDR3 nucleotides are TGCGCCAGCAGCTTGGGGCAGGGGACCTCCTACAATGAGCAGTTCTTC. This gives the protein CASSLGQGTSYNEQFF.

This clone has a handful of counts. In DNA form, the CDR3 reads TGTGCCAGCAGCAACTTGGGCCCTGGAAACACCATATATTTT. Translating gives CASSNLGPGNTIYF. The V and J genes are TRBV6-1 and TRBJ1-3; D remains ambiguous. Trimming removed 6 bases at V and 2 bases at J, with 11 bases between. Germline assignment: CDR1 MNHNS and CDR2 SASEGT. This CDR3 comprises 14 residues.

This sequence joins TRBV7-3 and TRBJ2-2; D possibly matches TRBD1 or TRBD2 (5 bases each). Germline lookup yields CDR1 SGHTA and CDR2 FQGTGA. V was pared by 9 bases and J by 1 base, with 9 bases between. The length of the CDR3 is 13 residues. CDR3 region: CASGTGNTGELFF. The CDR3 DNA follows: TGTGCCAGTGGGACGGGGAACACCGGGGAGCTGTTTTTT.

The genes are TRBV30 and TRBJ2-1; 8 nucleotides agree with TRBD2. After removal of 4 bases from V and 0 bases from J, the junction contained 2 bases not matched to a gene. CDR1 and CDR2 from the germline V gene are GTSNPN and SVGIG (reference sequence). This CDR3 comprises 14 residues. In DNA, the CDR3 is TGTGCCTGGAACCGGGAGGGCTCCTACAATGAGCAGTTCTTC. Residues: CAWNREGSYNEQFF. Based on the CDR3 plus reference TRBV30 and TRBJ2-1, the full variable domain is SQTIHQWPATLVQPVGSPLSLECTVEGTSNPNLYWYRQAAGRGLQLLFYSVGIGQISSEVPQNLSASRPQDRQFILSSKKLLLSDSGFYLCAWNREGSYNEQFFGPGTRLTVL.

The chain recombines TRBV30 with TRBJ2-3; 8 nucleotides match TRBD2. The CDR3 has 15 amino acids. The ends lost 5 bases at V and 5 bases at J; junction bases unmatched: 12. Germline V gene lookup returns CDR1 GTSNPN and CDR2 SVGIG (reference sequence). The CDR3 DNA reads TGTGCCTGGTCCGGGACTAGACCCATCGGAGATACGCAGTATTTT. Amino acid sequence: CAWSGTRPIGDTQYF.

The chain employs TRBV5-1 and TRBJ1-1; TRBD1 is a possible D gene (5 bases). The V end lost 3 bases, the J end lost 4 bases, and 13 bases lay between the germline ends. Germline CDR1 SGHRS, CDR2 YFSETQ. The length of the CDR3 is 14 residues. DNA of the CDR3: TGCGCCAGCAGCTCCCTGGTGGGGGTCACTGAAGCTTTCTTT. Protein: CASSSLVGVTEAFF.

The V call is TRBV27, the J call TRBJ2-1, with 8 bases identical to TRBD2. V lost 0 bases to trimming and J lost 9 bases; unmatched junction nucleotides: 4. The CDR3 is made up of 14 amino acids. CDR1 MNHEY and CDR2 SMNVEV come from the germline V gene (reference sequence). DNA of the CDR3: TGTGCCAGCAGTTTATCAGCGGGAGAGGGTGAGCAGTTCTTC. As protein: CASSLSAGEGEQFF.

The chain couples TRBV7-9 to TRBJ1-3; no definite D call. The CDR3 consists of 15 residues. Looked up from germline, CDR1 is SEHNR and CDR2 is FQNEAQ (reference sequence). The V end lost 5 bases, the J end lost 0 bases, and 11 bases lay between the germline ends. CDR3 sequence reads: CASSPSTSSGNTIYF. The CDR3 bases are TGTGCCAGCAGCCCCAGTACCTCCTCTGGAAACACCATATATTTT.

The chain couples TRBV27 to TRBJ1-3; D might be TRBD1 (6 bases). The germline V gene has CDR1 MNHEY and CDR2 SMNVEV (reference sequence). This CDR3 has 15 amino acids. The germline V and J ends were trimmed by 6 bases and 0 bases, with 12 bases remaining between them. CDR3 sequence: CASSPRGSSGNTIYF. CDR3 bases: TGTGCCAGCAGCCCGAGGGGGTCCTCTGGAAACACCATATATTTT.

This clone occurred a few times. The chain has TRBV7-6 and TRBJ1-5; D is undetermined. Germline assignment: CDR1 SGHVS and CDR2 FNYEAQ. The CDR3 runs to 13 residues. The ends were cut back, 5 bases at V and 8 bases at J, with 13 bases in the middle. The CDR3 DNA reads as TGTGCCAGCAGCCTATCACGCGACAAGCCCCAGCATTTT. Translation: CASSLSRDKPQHF.